This entry features one T cell receptor beta chain sequence. Antigen specificity is unknown. PCR was performed using 60 Vbeta and 13 Jbeta primers. Sequenced by immunoSEQ multiplex PCR; TCRdb stores in-frame clones only, minus some. The sample yields about 180,000 clones, more than 65% seen once. This CDR3 spans 14 amino acids. The germline V gene encodes CDR1 MNHEY and CDR2 SMNVEV (reference sequence). With 2 bases removed from V and 5 bases from J, the gap between germline ends came to 7 bases. The sample belongs to a study of cytomegalovirus exposure and HLA in healthy donors. Background on the study: In an earlier analysis, 95 million to 140 million unique TCR beta sequences were found from 150 million to 200 million T cells.

The study, taken as a whole, reports: Later examination showed HLA-associated TCR beta chains had greater clonal expansion than equally common others.

This TCR was recovered from a woman aged 25-40 years in good health and CMV-seropositive. The V call is TRBV27, the J call TRBJ1-6, with D possibly being TRBD1 (5 bases). The sequencing sample was made of PBMCs. CDR3 nucleotide sequence: TGTGCCAGCAGTTTAGCAGGGAATAATTCACCCCTCCACTTT. This gives the protein CASSLAGNNSPLHF.